This T cell receptor beta chain was documented in a study of blood T cell repertoires in COVID-19. The CDR3 sequence is 15 residues long. From germline, CDR1 is LGHDT and CDR2 YNNKEL (reference sequence). Trimming pared 0 bases from V and 4 bases from J, leaving 12 bases between. Original handling: Counts of nucleated cells, estimated from reference gene primer amplification, were obtained. Measured with immunoSEQ multiplex PCR; TCRdb has only the in-frame clones, and not every one. For V, J and clone size, that table is used; D and trimming come from the DNA. The sample contains 200,000 to 250,000 clones, around 80% of which appear only once.

This clonotype was obtained from a woman of 80 years or more with acute or convalescent COVID-19. Sample: peripheral blood. The gene calls are TRBV3-1 (or the pseudogene TRBV3-2) and TRBJ1-2; D is undetermined. The CDR3 region is CASSQEGKEGYGYTF. CDR3 coding DNA: TGTGCCAGCAGCCAAGAAGGGAAAGAGGGCTATGGCTACACCTTC.